The 8 T cell receptor beta chains listed next were all sequenced from one sample in a study of T cells in localized non-small cell lung cancer. The method was immunoSEQ multiplex PCR; TCRdb's version includes in-frame clones alone and lacks a portion of them. The data contain around 70,000 clones, roughly 80% of them singletons. The sequencing here drew on peripheral blood, taken before any cancer treatment. The source is an older female donor with stage I lung adenocarcinoma.

The chain has TRBV7-2 and TRBJ2-7; 8 nucleotides match TRBD1. Germline values: CDR1 SGHTA, CDR2 FQGNSA. V was pared by 1 base and J by 7 bases, with 9 bases of the junction left unmatched. This CDR3 is built from 15 residues. The CDR3 DNA sequence: TGTGCCAGCAGCTTAGTCGGCAGGGGGCAGGGTGAGCAGTACTTC. Amino acid sequence: CASSLVGRGQGEQYF.

The J gene is TRBJ2-3, the V gene TRBV5-1; the match to TRBD2 covers 7 bases. Trimming cost V 0 bases and J 0 bases; bases outside gene matches: 4. CDR1 is SGHRS, CDR2 YFSETQ, per germline. The CDR3 is made up of 16 amino acids. CDR3 bases: TGCGCCAGCAGCTTGGCGCCTAGCGGTAGCACAGATACGCAGTATTTT. Translated, it gives CASSLAPSGSTDTQYF. The complete variable domain, with remaining parts taken from reference TRBV5-1 and TRBJ2-3, reads KAGVTQTPRYLIKTRGQQVTLSCSPISGHRSVSWYQQTPGQGLQFLFEYFSETQRNKGNFPGRFSGRQFSNSRSEMNVSTLELGDSALYLCASSLAPSGSTDTQYFGPGTRLTVL.

The rearrangement joins TRBV7-9 to TRBJ1-2; 8 bases fit TRBD1. Unmatched junction bases numbered 2, after V lost 0 bases and J lost 8 bases. In germline, CDR1 is SEHNR, CDR2 FQNEAQ (reference sequence). This CDR3 is 13 amino acids long. CDR3 bases: TGTGCCAGCAGCTTAGCGGACAGGGCCGGCTACACCTTC. Amino acids: CASSLADRAGYTF.

The V gene is TRBV6-6, the J gene TRBJ1-3; 10 bases are shared with TRBD1. Germline CDR1 reads MNHNY; CDR2 reads SVGAGI (reference sequence). V lost 7 bases to trimming and J lost 7 bases; unmatched junction nucleotides: 4. The CDR3 has 13 amino acids. The DNA for the CDR3 is TGTGCCAGCACCCGACAGGGGGCGAACACCATATATTTT. Its translation is CASTRQGANTIYF.

The chain has TRBV6-5 and TRBJ1-2; 10 nucleotides align to TRBD1. The CDR3 contains 15 residues. The germline V gene has CDR1 MNHEY and CDR2 SVGAGI. With 6 bases clipped from V and 4 bases from J, the junction kept 8 bases outside the gene matches. The CDR3 nucleotides read TGTGCCAGCAGATCGACAGGGGGCTCGGGCTATGGCTACACCTTC. It codes for CASRSTGGSGYGYTF.

The chain employs TRBV27 and TRBJ1-1, with D perhaps matching TRBD1 (6 bases). Germline V gene lookup returns CDR1 MNHEY and CDR2 SMNVEV (reference sequence). This CDR3 contains 15 residues. Trimming shortened V by 8 bases and J by 5 bases, and 21 bases separated the two germline ends. Written as DNA, the CDR3 is TGTGCCAGCCGCTCGGGGGCCACGCGGGTAACTGAAGCTTTCTTT. Its protein product is CASRSGATRVTEAFF.

The table lists this clone with a count of one. J is TRBJ1-2 and V is TRBV4-1; a possible D gene is TRBD1 (6 bases). CDR1 is MGHRA, CDR2 YSYEKL, per germline. Trimming left V 0 bases short and J 5 bases short, with 7 bases between. The CDR3 consists of 13 residues. The CDR3 region has the DNA TGCGCCAGCAGCCAAGATCAGGGGTATGGCTACACCTTC. This gives the protein CASSQDQGYGYTF.

The V and J genes are TRBV19 and TRBJ1-1; 7 nucleotides line up with TRBD1. This CDR3 region has 14 residues. J was trimmed by 1 base and V by 7 bases; bases with no gene match: 6. CDR1 is LNHDA and CDR2 is SQIVND in the germline V gene (reference sequence). CDR3 sequence (DNA): TGTGCCAGTACCCCCGGACAGGCGAACACTGAAGCTTTCTTT. Its translation: CASTPGQANTEAFF. The full variable domain, rest sourced from reference TRBV19 and TRBJ1-1, is DGGITQSPKYLFRKEGQNVTLSCEQNLNHDAMYWYRQDPGQGLRLIYYSQIVNDFQKGDIAEGYSVSREKKESFPLTVTSAQKNPTAFYLCASTPGQANTEAFFGQGTRLTVV.